The clone carrying this T cell receptor beta chain was picked up many times. Data came from immunoSEQ multiplex PCR; TCRdb stores just in-frame clones and leaves some out. The table lists 90,000 to 120,000 clones, 82% of them singletons. This entry comes from a study of control samples from healthy donors and cancer patients. Sequencing was done on a sample of blood. This sequence was found in a man aged 18 to 30 in good health.

The CDR3 region has the DNA TGTGCCAGCAGTCGCGGGGCCGTGGGCAATCAGCCCCAGCATTTT. Translation gives CASSRGAVGNQPQHF. The rearrangement links TRBV27 to TRBJ1-5; TRBD1 is a possible D gene (5 bases). The germline V gene has CDR1 MNHEY and CDR2 SMNVEV (reference sequence). The CDR3 is 15 amino acids. Deletions cut 5 bases from V and 2 bases from J, with 13 bases between.